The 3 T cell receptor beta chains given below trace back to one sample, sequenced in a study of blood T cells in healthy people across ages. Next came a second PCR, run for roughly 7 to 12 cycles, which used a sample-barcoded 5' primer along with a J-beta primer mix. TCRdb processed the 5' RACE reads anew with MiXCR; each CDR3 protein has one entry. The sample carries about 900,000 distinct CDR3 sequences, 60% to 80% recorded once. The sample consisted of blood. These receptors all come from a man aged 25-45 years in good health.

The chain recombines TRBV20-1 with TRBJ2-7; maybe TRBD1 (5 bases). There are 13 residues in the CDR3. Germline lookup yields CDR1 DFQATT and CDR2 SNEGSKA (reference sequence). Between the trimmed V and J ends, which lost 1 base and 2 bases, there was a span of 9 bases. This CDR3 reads CSARGTPPYEQYF. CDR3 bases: TGCAGTGCTAGAGGGACACCGCCCTACGAGCAGTACTTC.

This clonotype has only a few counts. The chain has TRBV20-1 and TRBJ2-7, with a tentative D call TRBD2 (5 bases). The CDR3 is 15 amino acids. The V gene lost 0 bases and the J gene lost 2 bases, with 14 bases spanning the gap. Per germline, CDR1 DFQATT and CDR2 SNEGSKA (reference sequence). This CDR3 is CSARDAVASAYEQYF. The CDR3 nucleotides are TGCAGTGCTAGAGATGCGGTAGCGAGTGCCTACGAGCAGTACTTC.

The CDR3 nucleotides read TGTGCCAGCAGTGAATTGGGGATTAGGGCAACCCGAGGGAATGAGCAGTTCTTC. The encoded protein is CASSELGIRATRGNEQFF. The rearrangement links TRBV25-1 to TRBJ2-1; D possibly corresponds to TRBD2 (5 bases). Germline CDR1 reads MGHDK; CDR2 reads SYGVNS. CDR3 length equals 18 residues. V shed 1 base and J shed 7 bases, with 23 bases lying between them.